Each of the 10 T cell receptor beta chains below was sequenced from the same sample in a study of blood T cell repertoires in COVID-19. Method: immunoSEQ multiplex PCR; TCRdb's copy keeps in-frame clones and lacks some. Of 180,000 or so clones listed, about four fifths were seen once; the top ten hold 9.5% to 11%. The sequenced sample consisted of peripheral blood. Source of these receptors: a woman aged 40 to 50 with COVID-19, enrolled during active disease.

The chain recombines TRBV7-3 with TRBJ2-3, with 10 bases fitting TRBD1. CDR3 size: 15 residues. Germline V gene data show CDR1 as SGHTA and CDR2 as FQGTGA. V was clipped by 2 bases and J by 3 bases; unmatched bases: 2. CDR3 DNA: TGTGCCAGCAGCTTATCGGGACAGGGGACAGATACGCAGTATTTT. Its protein product is CASSLSGQGTDTQYF.

CDR3 nucleotide sequence: TGTGCCAGCAGTTTTACAGGGGCCGCGGGAACTGAAGCTTTCTTT. It specifies CASSFTGAAGTEAFF. V and J are TRBV6-6 and TRBJ1-1, with TRBD1 matching over 7 bases. The CDR3 consists of 15 residues. CDR1 is MNHNY and CDR2 is SVGAGI in the germline V gene (reference sequence). The junction had 10 bases not matched to a gene; V was cut back by 4 bases and J by 5 bases.

This chain's CDR3 is CASSVGSGAPYEQYF. CDR3 coding DNA: TGTGCCAGCAGCGTAGGCAGCGGGGCCCCCTACGAGCAGTACTTC. This rearrangement joins TRBV9 to TRBJ2-7; 7 nucleotides line up with TRBD2. The germline V gene encodes CDR1 SGDLS and CDR2 YYNGEE. The V and J ends lost 0 bases and 2 bases, in that order; junction bases with no gene match: 5. The CDR3 sequence is 15 residues long. Looking up the rest from reference TRBV9 and TRBJ2-7 gives the full variable domain: DSGVTQTPKHLITATGQRVTLRCSPRSGDLSVYWYQQSLDQGLQFLIQYYNGEERAKGNILERFSAQQFPDLHSELNLSSLELGDSALYFCASSVGSGAPYEQYFGPGTRLTVT.

The V gene is TRBV29-1, the J gene TRBJ1-1; no reliable D call. The CDR3 contains 11 residues. Germline CDR1 is SQVTM and CDR2 is ANQGSEA. Trimming cost V 5 bases and J 10 bases, with 14 bases left between them. In DNA form, the CDR3 reads TGCAGCGTTTTACCCACCACGGTAGCTTTCTTT. This gives the protein CSVLPTTVAFF.

This sequence joins TRBV18 and TRBJ2-5; 7 nucleotides agree with TRBD1. The germline V gene has CDR1 KGHSH and CDR2 LQKENI. There are 13 residues in the CDR3. The V segment lost 6 bases and the J segment 5 bases; nucleotides outside the gene matches: 6. The CDR3 nucleotides read TGTGCCAGCTCTCCCGGGACAGCTGAGACCCAGTACTTC. Translating gives CASSPGTAETQYF.

This sequence joins TRBV5-1 and TRBJ2-1, with D possibly being TRBD2 (6 bases). Germline lookup yields CDR1 SGHRS and CDR2 YFSETQ. The CDR3 contains 13 residues. V gave up 0 bases and J gave up 8 bases, with 9 bases separating them. This chain's CDR3 is CASSLGPSDEQFF. In nucleotides, the CDR3 is TGCGCCAGCAGCTTGGGCCCTAGCGATGAGCAGTTCTTC.

The chain has TRBV6-5 and TRBJ2-7, with D tentatively TRBD1 (5 bases). V was trimmed by 8 bases and J by 3 bases, leaving 17 bases between them. The V gene's germline CDR1 is MNHEY and CDR2 SVGAGI. CDR3 length: 14 amino acids. Here the CDR3 DNA reads TGTGCCAGCTCCCCCGCAAGGGGCGGCTACGAGCAGTACGTC. Protein sequence: CASSPARGGYEQYV.

The V gene is TRBV19, the J gene TRBJ1-5, with D possibly TRBD1 on 6 matching bases. The ends were cut back, 1 base at V and 4 bases at J, with 8 bases in the middle. Looked up from germline, CDR1 is LNHDA and CDR2 is SQIVND (reference sequence). The CDR3 has 14 residues. CDR3 sequence reads: CASSIVTGNQPQHF. As DNA, the CDR3 is TGTGCCAGTAGTATAGTCACAGGGAATCAGCCCCAGCATTTT.

This clone was observed a few times. V and J are TRBV5-1 and TRBJ1-2, with D uncertain. CDR1 and CDR2 from the germline V gene are SGHRS and YFSETQ. With 0 bases removed from V and 1 base from J, the gap between germline ends came to 10 bases. This CDR3 contains 15 residues. In nucleotides, the CDR3 is TGCGCCAGCAGCTTGGGTGGCGGAGATAACTATGGCTACACCTTC. This gives the protein CASSLGGGDNYGYTF.

V usage is TRBV2 and J usage is TRBJ1-1; D is perhaps TRBD1 (6 bases). The CDR3 length is 14 residues. Germline loops: CDR1 SNHLY, CDR2 FYNNEI. Trimming removed 3 bases at V and 5 bases at J, with 13 bases between. CDR3 bases: TGTGCCAGCAGTGACTTGGGCAGGGGTACTGAAGCTTTCTTT. Its translation: CASSDLGRGTEAFF.